These T cell receptor beta chains were read from a single sample in a study of OX40 agonist ivuxolimab in advanced cancers. TCRdb's table, derived via immunoSEQ multiplex PCR, lists solely in-frame clones and lacks some. The sample has roughly 70,000 clones, around 87% seen once. The material was CD4+ or CD8+ T cells sorted from blood, obtained in a trial of the OX40 agonist ivuxolimab. Every receptor here comes from an adult with an advanced solid tumor such as melanoma, head and neck, liver or kidney cancer. Each CDR3 is given with its conserved first and last residue. D genes are given only for firm matches. Not every row has a clone size; where given, it reads once, few, many or a size class.

abundance,d_gene,v_gene,j_gene,CDR3aa,CDR3nt
.,.,TRBV29-1,TRBJ2-2,CSATGTPRGTGELFF,TGCAGCGCTACCGGGACACCTCGGGGCACCGGGGAGCTGTTTTTT
.,.,TRBV5-6,TRBJ2-7,CASSFRDPAYEQYF,TGTGCCAGCAGCTTTCGGGACCCAGCCTACGAGCAGTACTTC
.,.,TRBV9,TRBJ1-1,CASSVVTGKNTEAFF,TGTGCCAGCAGCGTAGTCACAGGGAAAAACACTGAAGCTTTCTTT
.,.,TRBV2,TRBJ2-7,CASSDFPGPGYF,TGTGCCAGCAGTGATTTCCCTGGCCCGGGGTACTTC
.,.,TRBV29-1,TRBJ1-4,CSVLLTGPKGGELEKLFF,TGCAGCGTTCTCTTAACAGGACCGAAGGGGGGGGAGCTTGAAAAACTGTTTTTT
.,TRBD1,TRBV6-1,TRBJ1-6,CATLAGQGGSLLHF,TGTGCCACCCTCGCCGGGCAGGGGGGGTCACTCCTCCACTTT
once,TRBD1,TRBV5-6,TRBJ2-5,CASSKDRGAYQETQYF,TGTGCCAGCAGCAAGGACAGGGGCGCCTATCAAGAGACCCAGTACTTC
.,.,TRBV7-2,TRBJ2-7,CASSLFPSALGAYEQYF,TGTGCCAGCAGCTTATTTCCTAGCGCCTTAGGGGCCTACGAGCAGTACTTC
.,.,TRBV10-3,TRBJ2-1,CATGESGNEQFF,TGTGCCACCGGGGAGTCGGGGAATGAGCAGTTCTTC
.,.,TRBV6-1,TRBJ1-2,CASSDRNNYGYTF,TGTGCCAGCAGTGACAGAAATAACTATGGCTACACCTTC
.,TRBD1,TRBV5-4,TRBJ1-5,CASSSGTGFQPQHF,TGTGCCAGCAGCTCCGGGACAGGGTTTCAGCCCCAGCATTTT
.,.,TRBV7-2,TRBJ2-1,CASSPRLRLKYNEQFF,TGTGCCAGCAGCCCTCGGCTGCGACTGAAATACAATGAGCAGTTCTTC
.,.,TRBV6-4,TRBJ2-4,CASSEGPPWNIQYF,TGTGCCAGCAGTGAAGGGCCGCCTTGGAACATTCAGTACTTC
.,.,TRBV10-2,TRBJ1-5,CASSSQGSNQPQHF,TGCGCCAGCAGTTCACAGGGAAGCAATCAGCCCCAGCATTTT
.,.,TRBV20-1,TRBJ2-3,CSGGLTDTQYF,TGCAGTGGAGGGTTAACAGATACGCAGTATTTT
few,TRBD1,TRBV5-6,TRBJ2-3,CASSLELGQVADTQYF,TGTGCCAGCAGCTTGGAGCTGGGACAGGTTGCAGATACGCAGTATTTT
few,.,TRBV14,TRBJ2-5,CASSQVGIRETQYF,TGTGCCAGCAGCCAAGTAGGGATTCGGGAGACCCAGTACTTC
.,TRBD1,TRBV4-1,TRBJ2-2,CASSQDRNRGLSGELFF,TGCGCCAGCAGCCAAGATCGCAACAGGGGGTTGAGCGGGGAGCTGTTTTTT
.,.,TRBV10-3,TRBJ1-1,CAISESWPRSIEAFF,TGTGCCATCAGTGAGTCGTGGCCGAGATCGATTGAAGCTTTCTTT
.,.,TRBV20-1,TRBJ1-6,CSAKPQSPLHF,TGCAGTGCCAAACCGCAGTCACCCCTCCACTTT
.,.,TRBV28,TRBJ2-3,CASSLSGGSRGTDTQYF,TGTGCCAGCAGTTTATCCGGCGGCTCTAGGGGCACAGATACGCAGTATTTT
.,.,TRBV18,TRBJ1-5,CASSPTDGNQPQHF,TGTGCCAGCTCACCCACGGATGGCAATCAGCCCCAGCATTTT
.,.,TRBV7-3,TRBJ1-2,CASSLTYSPGDGYTF,TGTGCCAGCAGCTTAACGTATAGTCCGGGTGACGGCTACACCTTC
.,TRBD1,TRBV4-1,TRBJ1-2,CASSRDSGAGYGYTF,TGCGCCAGCAGCCGGGACAGTGGGGCTGGATATGGCTACACCTTC
.,TRBD1,TRBV5-1,TRBJ1-6,CASSGEGASPLHF,TGCGCCAGCAGCGGCGAGGGGGCTTCACCCCTCCACTTT
.,.,TRBV7-9,TRBJ2-1,CASSLPPGNEQFF,TGTGCCAGCAGCCTCCCCCCGGGTAATGAGCAGTTCTTC
.,.,TRBV7-3,TRBJ1-1,CASSLSGDTEAFF,TGTGCCAGCAGCTTATCAGGAGACACTGAAGCTTTCTTT
.,TRBD1,TRBV2,TRBJ2-1,CASLDRESYNEQFF,TGTGCCAGCTTAGACAGGGAGTCCTACAATGAGCAGTTCTTC
.,.,TRBV6-1,TRBJ2-2,CASNLRPGELFF,TGTGCCAGCAATCTCCGTCCCGGGGAGCTGTTTTTT
.,TRBD1,TRBV5-8,TRBJ1-5,CASSAGQVGNQPQHF,TGTGCCAGCAGCGCGGGACAGGTTGGCAATCAGCCCCAGCATTTT
.,TRBD2,TRBV29-1,TRBJ2-1,CSVGLASYNEQFF,TGCAGCGTTGGACTAGCGTCATACAATGAGCAGTTCTTC
.,TRBD1,TRBV6-1,TRBJ1-5,CAGRGQMDQPQHF,TGTGCCGGCAGGGGGCAAATGGATCAGCCCCAGCATTTT
.,.,TRBV9,TRBJ2-1,CASSAGRDNKQFF,TGTGCCAGCAGCGCGGGGAGGGACAACAAGCAGTTCTTC
.,.,TRBV5-6,TRBJ2-1,CASSLFSGVNEQFF,TGTGCCAGCAGCTTGTTTTCCGGGGTCAATGAGCAGTTCTTC
.,.,TRBV6-5,TRBJ2-1,CASRRGQNEQFF,TGTGCCAGCAGGCGAGGTCAAAATGAGCAGTTCTTC
.,.,TRBV10-2,TRBJ2-2,CASSESWELFF,TGCGCCAGCAGTGAGTCGTGGGAGCTGTTTTTT
.,.,TRBV19,TRBJ1-5,CASTIESGASNQPQHF,TGTGCCAGTACGATTGAGTCAGGGGCTAGCAATCAGCCCCAGCATTTT
.,TRBD1,TRBV30,TRBJ1-6,CAWIRDRGNSPLHF,TGTGCCTGGATAAGGGACAGGGGTAATTCACCCCTCCACTTT
.,.,TRBV6-5,TRBJ1-3,CASSSGYSGNTIYF,TGTGCCAGCAGCTCCGGATACTCTGGAAACACCATATATTTT
few,.,TRBV28,TRBJ1-1,CASLRGGMNTEAFF,TGTGCCAGCCTGCGGGGGGGAATGAACACTGAAGCTTTCTTT
.,.,TRBV27,TRBJ2-7,CASSPLGVGEQYF,TGTGCCAGCAGCCCCCTGGGGGTGGGCGAGCAGTACTTC
.,.,TRBV5-6,TRBJ2-1,CASSLEQEAYNEQFF,TGTGCCAGCAGCTTGGAACAGGAGGCCTACAATGAGCAGTTCTTC
.,.,TRBV10-3,TRBJ2-7,CAIRRAGNSYEQYF,TGTGCCATCAGAAGAGCAGGGAATTCCTACGAGCAGTACTTC
.,.,TRBV4-2,TRBJ2-2,CASSQEPTGGRTGELFF,TGTGCCAGCAGCCAAGAGCCCACAGGCGGCCGCACCGGGGAGCTGTTTTTT
.,.,TRBV25-1,TRBJ2-3,CASSRTGIQVDTQYF,TGTGCCAGCAGTAGAACAGGGATTCAGGTAGATACGCAGTATTTT
.,TRBD2,TRBV13,TRBJ2-7,CASSSPLAGGDEQYF,TGTGCCAGCAGCTCACCACTAGCGGGAGGTGACGAGCAGTACTTC
.,.,TRBV14,TRBJ1-1,CASSPGLTWNTEAFF,TGTGCCAGCAGCCCGGGACTTACCTGGAACACTGAAGCTTTCTTT
.,TRBD1,TRBV5-6,TRBJ2-1,CASSLAPGGAYNEQFF,TGTGCCAGCAGCTTGGCCCCAGGGGGCGCCTACAATGAGCAGTTCTTC
.,.,TRBV6-6,TRBJ1-4,CASSWGDGEKLFF,TGTGCCAGCAGTTGGGGGGATGGTGAAAAACTGTTTTTT
many,.,TRBV20-1,TRBJ2-7,CSVTGGGEQYF,TGCAGTGTAACAGGGGGGGGCGAGCAGTACTTC